These 28 T cell receptor beta chains share one sample of origin, sequenced in a study of identical twins. TCRdb analysed the 5' RACE reads with MiXCR anew, one entry per CDR3 protein. In the table there are 550,000 to 800,000 distinct CDR3 sequences, 7.1% of which are singletons. This same sample was also part of a study on yellow fever vaccine responses in identical twins.

The source material was PBMCs. The source of these receptors is a woman under 30 in good health.

This clonotype has only a few counts. The V and J genes are TRBV20-1 and TRBJ2-4; tentative D call: TRBD2 (6 bases). The CDR3 has 13 residues. The germline CDR1 and CDR2 sequences are DFQATT and SNEGSKA (reference sequence). Trimming cost V 0 bases and J 6 bases, with 9 bases left between them. The CDR3 sequence is CSARDAGPNIQYF. The CDR3 nucleotides read TGCAGTGCTAGAGATGCGGGACCAAACATTCAGTACTTC.

The chain joins TRBV27 to TRBJ2-2; the match to TRBD1 covers 9 bases. Germline V gene lookup returns CDR1 MNHEY and CDR2 SMNVEV (reference sequence). The J segment lost 8 bases and the V segment lost 7 bases, leaving 8 bases of the junction unmatched. CDR3 length equals 14 residues. CDR3 in DNA: TGTGCCAGCAAGTTACAGGGGGCTTTGGGGGAGCTGTTTTTT. Protein: CASKLQGALGELFF.

This clonotype was detected only a few times. V and J are TRBV5-1 and TRBJ2-7; D unclear. V gave up 2 bases and J gave up 7 bases, with 10 bases separating them. CDR3 length: 12 residues. Germline V gene lookup returns CDR1 SGHRS and CDR2 YFSETQ. CDR3 protein: CASSFSVGEQYF. As DNA, the CDR3 is TGCGCCAGCAGCTTCTCGGTGGGGGAGCAGTACTTC.

This clonotype was counted between two and nine times. The V and J genes are TRBV24-1 and TRBJ2-5; D is unclear. V lost 5 bases and J 5 bases, leaving 11 bases between the germline ends. There are 13 residues in the CDR3. Per the germline V gene, CDR1 is KGHDR and CDR2 is SFDVKD. The CDR3 here is CATSGAGWETQYF. Written as DNA, the CDR3 is TGTGCCACCAGTGGGGCCGGGTGGGAGACCCAGTACTTC.

The rearrangement joins TRBV6-1 to TRBJ1-5; 7 bases are shared with TRBD1. In germline, CDR1 is MNHNS, CDR2 SASEGT. This CDR3 comprises 15 residues. Losses at the gene ends were 4 bases for V and 1 base for J; bases not matched to a gene: 4. CDR3 sequence (DNA): TGTGCCAGCAGTGGAAGGGACAGCAGCAATCAGCCCCAGCATTTT. It translates to CASSGRDSSNQPQHF.

This clonotype was detected many times. CDR3: CASIPGVSGGYNEQFF. CDR3 bases: TGTGCCAGCATCCCCGGTGTTAGCGGGGGCTACAATGAGCAGTTCTTC. The V and J genes are TRBV28 and TRBJ2-1; the match to TRBD2 covers 9 bases. Germline CDR1 MDHEN, CDR2 SYDVKM. This CDR3 is 16 amino acids long. V shed 7 bases and J 3 bases; nucleotides not matched to a gene: 10.

There are a few counts of this clonotype. This sequence joins TRBV25-1 and TRBJ2-3; TRBD2 is a possible D gene (5 bases). V was shortened by 3 bases and J by 6 bases, with 7 bases between the two germline ends. Germline CDR1 is MGHDK and CDR2 is SYGVNS. The CDR3 consists of 12 residues. In DNA form, the CDR3 reads TGTGCCAGCAGTGAGGGCGGGGATACGCAGTATTTT. It yields the protein CASSEGGDTQYF.

This clonotype was observed a few times. The CDR3 sequence is CATSRVPWGTGELFF. DNA for the CDR3: TGTGCCACCAGCAGAGTCCCGTGGGGGACCGGGGAGCTGTTTTTT. The chain combines TRBV15 with TRBJ2-2, with D perhaps given as TRBD1 or TRBD2 (5 bases each). V was pared by 1 base and J by 5 bases, with 11 bases between. Germline assignment: CDR1 LNHNV and CDR2 YYDKDF (reference sequence). CDR3 length equals 15 residues.

This clonotype was detected ten times or more. V gene TRBV29-1 combines with J gene TRBJ2-1; 7 bases are shared with TRBD2. This CDR3 has 15 amino acids. Germline trimming cut 3 bases from V and 4 bases from J; bases unmatched to any gene: 9. Germline loops: CDR1 SQVTM, CDR2 ANQGSEA. CDR3 protein: CSVDEALAVYNEQFF. The CDR3 DNA is TGCAGCGTTGATGAGGCGCTAGCGGTTTACAATGAGCAGTTCTTC.

This clonotype was counted many times. This chain connects TRBV11-2 to TRBJ1-4; 7 positions agree with TRBD1. The CDR3 spans 16 residues. Germline V CDR1 and CDR2: SGHAT, FQNNGV. J gave up 4 bases and V 4 bases, and 9 bases lay outside the gene matches. This chain's CDR3 is CASSSSPQGLNEKLFF. The CDR3 coding sequence is TGTGCCAGCAGCTCCTCCCCACAGGGGCTTAATGAAAAACTGTTTTTT.

About this clonotype itself: A much larger clone is a single base away; this may be a read error. This chain joins TRBV27 and TRBJ2-1; D gene ambiguous. From germline, CDR1 is MNHEY and CDR2 SMNVEV (reference sequence). The CDR3 consists of 14 residues. CDR3 sequence reads: CASRRASTYNVQFF. DNA for the CDR3: TGTGCCAGCAGACGAGCGAGTACCTACAATGTGCAGTTCTTC.

The chain has TRBV12-3 or TRBV12-4 and TRBJ2-7; TRBD1 matches 7 bases. The CDR3 is 12 amino acids. The V segment lost 5 bases and the J segment 6 bases; nucleotides outside the gene matches: 4. CDR3 sequence reads: CASSPTGSEQYF. For the CDR3, the DNA is TGTGCCAGCAGTCCGACAGGGTCCGAGCAGTACTTC.

This clonotype was observed many times. This chain connects TRBV7-2 to TRBJ2-5; 9 bases fit TRBD1. V shed 5 bases and J 5 bases; nucleotides not matched to a gene: 3. Germline V lookup: CDR1 SGHTA, CDR2 FQGNSA. The CDR3 totals 13 residues. CDR3 in amino acids: CASSLDRGETQYF. CDR3 bases: TGTGCCAGCAGCCTAGACAGGGGGGAGACCCAGTACTTC.

This clonotype has more than one count but fewer than ten. The chain couples TRBV25-1 to TRBJ2-2; D perhaps matches TRBD2 (5 bases). Germline assignment: CDR1 MGHDK and CDR2 SYGVNS. Trimming removed 7 bases from V and 0 bases from J, with 12 bases in between. The CDR3 has 15 residues. The CDR3 nucleotides read TGTGCCAGCAACATGGGCGGGCCGAACACCGGGGAGCTGTTTTTT. Residues: CASNMGGPNTGELFF.

This clonotype appeared a few times. This chain connects TRBV5-1 to TRBJ1-2, with TRBD1 matching over 11 bases. Germline values: CDR1 SGHRS, CDR2 YFSETQ. With 4 bases clipped from V and 4 bases from J, the junction kept 6 bases outside the gene matches. CDR3 length: 15 amino acids. The CDR3: CASSIGQGASYGYTF. DNA for the CDR3: TGCGCCAGCAGCATAGGACAGGGGGCGAGCTATGGCTACACCTTC.

In its sample, this clonotype was seen a few times. V usage is TRBV2 and J usage is TRBJ2-3; the D gene is possibly TRBD2 (6 bases). The V and J ends lost 9 bases and 4 bases respectively, with 11 bases between them. Germline V CDR1 and CDR2: SNHLY, FYNNEI. CDR3 length: 12 residues. The CDR3 region has the DNA TGTGCCAGTAGACTAGAAGCAGATACGCAGTATTTT. This encodes CASRLEADTQYF.

This clonotype was observed a few times. V and J are TRBV4-1 and TRBJ1-1; possibly TRBD1 for D (6 bases). This CDR3 has 14 residues. Germline values: CDR1 MGHRA, CDR2 YSYEKL. V lost 0 bases, J lost 7 bases, and 12 bases lay in between. This CDR3 is CASSQDRGHLEAFF. The CDR3 DNA reads as TGCGCCAGCAGCCAAGACAGGGGCCACCTTGAAGCTTTCTTT.

V usage is TRBV2 and J usage is TRBJ2-5; D not certain. The CDR3 length is 14 residues. Germline CDR1 reads SNHLY; CDR2 reads FYNNEI. The V end lost 4 bases, the J end lost 3 bases, and 12 bases lay between the germline ends. The DNA for the CDR3 is TGTGCCAGCAGTGCACGGGTAGCCAAAGAGACCCAGTACTTC. Translation: CASSARVAKETQYF.

This clonotype was seen many times. J is TRBJ2-5 and V is TRBV3-1; 13 bases map to TRBD2. The CDR3 has 16 residues. Germline V gene sequence: CDR1 LGHDT, CDR2 YNNKEL (reference sequence). V shed 4 bases, J shed 4 bases, and the junction held 6 bases outside the gene matches. CDR3 sequence (DNA): TGTGCCAGCAGCCTTCGACTAGCGGGGGGAAGAGAGACCCAGTACTTC. Its protein product is CASSLRLAGGRETQYF.

The chain employs TRBV6-5 and TRBJ2-1; D may correspond to TRBD1 or TRBD2 (5 bases each). V lost 3 bases and J lost 9, with 12 bases in between. Germline V gives CDR1 MNHEY, CDR2 SVGAGI. This CDR3 comprises 13 residues. The CDR3 region is CASSYGGSGEQFF. The CDR3 DNA follows: TGTGCCAGCAGTTATGGGGGTAGTGGTGAGCAGTTCTTC.

The J gene is TRBJ1-1, the V gene TRBV3-1, with a possible D match to TRBD1 (6 bases). Germline CDR1 reads LGHDT; CDR2 reads YNNKEL (reference sequence). This CDR3 has 16 residues. Trimming stripped 4 bases from V and 2 bases from J, with 17 bases between. CDR3 sequence reads: CASSPDRPIINTEAFF. For the CDR3, the DNA is TGTGCCAGCAGCCCGGACAGACCTATTATCAACACTGAAGCTTTCTTT.

This clonotype was detected many times. The rearrangement uses TRBV4-1 and TRBJ2-5, with TRBD1 matching 7 bases. In germline, CDR1 is MGHRA, CDR2 YSYEKL. The CDR3 length is 14 residues. V was pared by 1 base and J by 3 bases, with 2 bases of the junction left unmatched. The CDR3 DNA reads TGCGCCAGCAGCCAAGGGGACAGAAAAGAGACCCAGTACTTC. The encoded protein is CASSQGDRKETQYF.

This clonotype was detected many times. The rearrangement links TRBV7-3 to TRBJ2-7; D is uncertain. Germline CDR1 is SGHTA and CDR2 is FQGTGA. Between the trimmed V and J ends, which lost 1 base and 3 bases, there was a span of 7 bases. The CDR3 extends over 13 amino acids. The CDR3 spells CASSLNGGYEQYF. The CDR3 nucleotides read TGTGCCAGCAGCTTAAACGGTGGCTACGAGCAGTACTTC.

In this sample, this clonotype turned up a few times. The genes are TRBV28 and TRBJ2-1; TRBD1 matches at 10 bases. The ends lost 8 bases at V and 4 bases at J; junction bases unmatched: 8. Per the germline V gene, CDR1 is MDHEN and CDR2 is SYDVKM. CDR3 length: 15 residues. This chain's CDR3 is CASGSGQGVYNEQFF. Here the CDR3 DNA reads TGTGCCAGCGGGTCCGGACAGGGGGTTTACAATGAGCAGTTCTTC.

This clonotype was picked up a small number of times. The chain combines TRBV20-1 with TRBJ2-3, with TRBD1 identical over 9 bases. The CDR3 loop spans 13 amino acids. J lost 1 base, V lost 7 bases, and 3 bases had no gene match. Germline V gene lookup returns CDR1 DFQATT and CDR2 SNEGSKA (reference sequence). The CDR3 nucleotides read TGCAGTGTGGGGACAGGGCGCACAGATACGCAGTATTTT. Protein product: CSVGTGRTDTQYF.

This chain links TRBV6-1 with TRBJ2-1; 10 nucleotides line up with TRBD1. CDR1 and CDR2 from the germline V gene are MNHNS and SASEGT. J was trimmed by 6 bases and V by 6 bases; bases with no gene match: 8. The CDR3 consists of 15 residues. The CDR3 loop reads CASRVGQGKANEQFF. DNA of the CDR3: TGTGCCAGCAGGGTGGGACAGGGGAAGGCCAATGAGCAGTTCTTC.

V gene TRBV3-1 combines with J gene TRBJ1-1, with D uncertain. The germline V gene has CDR1 LGHDT and CDR2 YNNKEL (reference sequence). The CDR3 is 13 residues long. Trimming pared 6 bases from V and 0 bases from J, leaving 8 bases between. In DNA, the CDR3 is TGTGCCAGCAGACTACAGATGAACACTGAAGCTTTCTTT. Protein product: CASRLQMNTEAFF. Full variable domain (outside the CDR3, taken from reference TRBV3-1 and TRBJ1-1): DTAVSQTPKYLVTQMGNDKSIKCEQNLGHDTMYWYKQDSKKFLKIMFSYNNKELIINETVPNRFSPKSPDKAHLNLHINSLELGDSAVYFCASRLQMNTEAFFGQGTRLTVV.

The chain uses TRBV3-1 and TRBJ1-1; the D is unclear. V gave up 3 bases and J gave up 1 base, with 9 bases separating them. Per the germline V gene, CDR1 is LGHDT and CDR2 is YNNKEL (reference sequence). CDR3 length: 14 amino acids. This CDR3 reads CASSHATGNTEAFF. As DNA, the CDR3 is TGTGCCAGCAGCCATGCCACGGGGAACACTGAAGCTTTCTTT.